Listed below are T cell receptor beta chains from one sample, sequenced in a study of blood T cell repertoires in COVID-19. Sequencing used immunoSEQ multiplex PCR; TCRdb keeps in-frame clones, though not all of them. This table has around 140,000 clones, 81% appearing once. Sequencing used peripheral blood. Receptors were obtained from a human donor in a cohort sampled during active COVID-19. Each CDR3 is given with its conserved first and last residue. A D gene is named only where the DNA matches it firmly. Expanded clones get a size class; other rows say once, few or many, or leave the size out.

abundance: NA
d_gene: NA
j_gene: TRBJ1-3
v_gene: TRBV6-7
CDR3aa: CASSRTTGLKDLPGNTIYF
CDR3nt: TGTGCCAGCAGCCGAACTACAGGGCTTAAGGACCTACCTGGAAACACCATATATTTT

abundance: NA
d_gene: NA
j_gene: TRBJ1-1
v_gene: TRBV23-1
CDR3aa: CASSLRQRNTEAFF
CDR3nt: TGCGCCAGCAGCCTTCGACAGCGGAACACTGAAGCTTTCTTT

abundance: NA
d_gene: TRBD2
j_gene: TRBJ2-5
v_gene: TRBV9
CDR3aa: CASGTGGPKETQYF
CDR3nt: TGTGCCTCCGGGACGGGAGGGCCGAAAGAGACCCAGTACTTC

abundance: NA
d_gene: NA
j_gene: TRBJ2-7
v_gene: TRBV29-1
CDR3aa: CSVEVGALGLSSYEQYF
CDR3nt: TGCAGCGTTGAAGTGGGAGCGTTGGGCCTTAGCTCCTACGAGCAGTACTTC

abundance: NA
d_gene: NA
j_gene: TRBJ1-5
v_gene: TRBV11-2
CDR3aa: CASSLGSEQPQHF
CDR3nt: TGTGCCAGCAGCTTAGGGTCGGAGCAGCCCCAGCATTTT

abundance: NA
d_gene: TRBD1
j_gene: TRBJ2-7
v_gene: TRBV6-5
CDR3aa: CASRPTGKTYEQYF
CDR3nt: TGTGCCAGCAGACCGACAGGGAAAACCTACGAGCAGTACTTC

abundance: NA
d_gene: TRBD2
j_gene: TRBJ2-2
v_gene: TRBV7-2
CDR3aa: CASSFGLAGPNTGELFF
CDR3nt: TGTGCCAGCAGCTTCGGACTAGCGGGGCCGAACACCGGGGAGCTGTTTTTT

abundance: NA
d_gene: TRBD2
j_gene: TRBJ2-2
v_gene: TRBV7-3
CDR3aa: CASSLSVLAGNTGELFF
CDR3nt: TGTGCCAGCAGCTTATCGGTATTAGCGGGAAACACCGGGGAGCTGTTTTTT

abundance: NA
d_gene: TRBD1
j_gene: TRBJ1-6
v_gene: TRBV6-4
CDR3aa: CASSPQTGTASPLHF
CDR3nt: TGTGCCAGCAGCCCCCAGACAGGGACGGCGTCACCCCTCCACTTT

abundance: NA
d_gene: NA
j_gene: TRBJ2-7
v_gene: TRBV11-3
CDR3aa: CASRPKGGAYEQYF
CDR3nt: TGTGCCAGCAGGCCGAAAGGGGGGGCCTACGAGCAGTACTTC

abundance: few
d_gene: NA
j_gene: TRBJ2-4
v_gene: TRBV29-1
CDR3aa: CSVAGERGRDIQYF
CDR3nt: TGCAGCGTTGCTGGGGAAAGGGGTAGGGACATTCAGTACTTC